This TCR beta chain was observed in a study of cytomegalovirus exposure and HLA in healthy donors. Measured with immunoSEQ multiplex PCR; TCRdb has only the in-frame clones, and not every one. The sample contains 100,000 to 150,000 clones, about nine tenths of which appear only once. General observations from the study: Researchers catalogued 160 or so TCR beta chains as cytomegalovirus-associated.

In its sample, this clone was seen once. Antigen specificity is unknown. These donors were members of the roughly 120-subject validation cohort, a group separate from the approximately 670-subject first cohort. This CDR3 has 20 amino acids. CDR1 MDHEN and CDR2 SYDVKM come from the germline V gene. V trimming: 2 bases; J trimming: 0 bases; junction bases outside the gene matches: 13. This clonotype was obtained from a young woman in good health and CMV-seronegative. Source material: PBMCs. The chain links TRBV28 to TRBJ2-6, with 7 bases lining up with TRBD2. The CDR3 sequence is CASSLRVRLLAHSGANVLTF. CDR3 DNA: TGTGCCAGCAGTTTACGGGTGAGACTACTAGCGCACTCTGGGGCCAACGTCCTGACTTTC.